The 11 T cell receptor beta chains reported below all come from one sample, sequenced in a study of cytomegalovirus exposure and HLA in healthy donors. The PCR had 60 Vbeta and 13 Jbeta primers. The repertoire was sequenced with immunoSEQ multiplex PCR; TCRdb's copy has only in-frame clones and lacks some. This sample has 200,000 to 250,000 clones, with about 80% found just once. Sequencing was done on a sample of PBMCs. All receptors come from a woman between 25 and 40 years old in good health and CMV-seronegative.

The CDR3 nucleotides read TGTGCCAGCAGCATTTCAGTGGAGGGTGAAAAACTGTTTTTT. It is translated as CASSISVEGEKLFF. V and J are TRBV5-8 and TRBJ1-4; unclear D gene. CDR3 length equals 14 residues. V was shortened by 4 bases and J by 7 bases, with 14 bases between the two germline ends. CDR1 is SGHTS and CDR2 is YDEGEE in the germline V gene. Full variable domain (remainder filled in from reference TRBV5-8 and TRBJ1-4): EAGVTQSPTHLIKTRGQQATLRCSPISGHTSVYWYQQALGLGLQFLLWYDEGEERNRGNFPPRFSGRQFPNYSSELNVNALELEDSALYLCASSISVEGEKLFFGSGTQLSVL.

The rearrangement uses TRBV10-3 and TRBJ2-2, with a weak D call TRBD1 (6 bases). The V end was cut by 1 base, the J end by 4 bases, with 7 bases between. Germline V gene sequence: CDR1 ENHRY, CDR2 SYGVKD. CDR3 size: 14 residues. This chain's CDR3 is CAISEWTATGELFF. The CDR3 nucleotides read TGTGCCATCAGTGAGTGGACAGCCACCGGGGAGCTGTTTTTT.

The chain employs TRBV7-3 and TRBJ1-1; D not certain. The CDR3 is 13 amino acids. CDR1 and CDR2 from the germline V gene are SGHTA and FQGTGA. V shed 8 bases and J shed 1 base, with 11 bases lying between them. Written as DNA, the CDR3 is TGTGCCAGCGGACTATTCGGGAACACTGAAGCTTTCTTT. This encodes CASGLFGNTEAFF.

V gene TRBV5-1 combines with J gene TRBJ2-3, with TRBD2 identical over 9 bases. The CDR3 consists of 16 residues. The germline gives CDR1 SGHRS, CDR2 YFSETQ. With V trimmed by 0 bases and J by 6 bases, 8 bases remained unmatched. CDR3 region: CASSLARASGVDTQYF. The DNA for the CDR3 is TGCGCCAGCAGCTTGGCCCGGGCTAGCGGGGTGGATACGCAGTATTTT. The full variable domain, completed using reference TRBV5-1 and TRBJ2-3, is KAGVTQTPRYLIKTRGQQVTLSCSPISGHRSVSWYQQTPGQGLQFLFEYFSETQRNKGNFPGRFSGRQFSNSRSEMNVSTLELGDSALYLCASSLARASGVDTQYFGPGTRLTVL.

The chain carries TRBV7-9 and TRBJ1-5; maybe TRBD1 (6 bases). Trimming shortened V by 5 bases and J by 5 bases, and 13 bases separated the two germline ends. The CDR3 is 14 residues long. The germline V gene encodes CDR1 SEHNR and CDR2 FQNEAQ (reference sequence). The CDR3 reads CASSHGQFDQPQHF. In DNA form, the CDR3 reads TGTGCCAGCAGCCACGGACAGTTCGATCAGCCCCAGCATTTT.

This chain uses TRBV10-3 with TRBJ2-1, with a possible D match to TRBD2 (5 bases). The CDR3 consists of 13 residues. Trimming stripped 5 bases from V and 10 bases from J, with 15 bases between. Germline CDR1 and CDR2: ENHRY and SYGVKD. The CDR3 DNA reads TGTGCCATCAGTACCCGGGAAAGGCGGGAGCAGTTCTTC. Encoded protein: CAISTRERREQFF.

This sequence joins TRBV15 and TRBJ1-5, with 7 bases fitting TRBD1. The V gene's germline CDR1 is LNHNV and CDR2 YYDKDF (reference sequence). V lost 3 bases, J lost 7 bases, and 9 bases stayed unmatched. This CDR3 is 15 amino acids long. This CDR3 is CATSSSLSRGQPQHF. CDR3 nucleotides: TGTGCCACCAGCAGCTCTCTGAGCAGGGGGCAGCCCCAGCATTTT.

This clone occurred a few times. The CDR3 loop reads CASSSQTGVSGYTF. Written as DNA, the CDR3 is TGTGCCAGCAGCTCTCAGACGGGAGTGAGTGGCTACACCTTC. This sequence joins TRBV11-2 and TRBJ1-2; D is undetermined. Per the germline V gene, CDR1 is SGHAT and CDR2 is FQNNGV. Trimming took 4 bases from V and 7 from J, leaving 16 bases between them. The CDR3 has 14 amino acids.

This clone was seen a few times. The rearrangement links TRBV7-4 to TRBJ2-7, with D tentatively TRBD1 (5 bases). The V and J ends lost 1 base and 1 base respectively, with 11 bases between them. The germline V gene encodes CDR1 SGHVT and CDR2 SQSDAQ. CDR3 length equals 15 residues. CDR3 amino acids: CASSLEGKESYEQYF. CDR3 nucleotide sequence: TGTGCCAGCAGCTTAGAGGGGAAGGAATCCTACGAGCAGTACTTC.

This chain links TRBV5-6 with TRBJ2-1, with 9 bases aligning to TRBD2. The CDR3 consists of 14 residues. With V trimmed by 0 bases and J by 7 bases, 2 bases remained unmatched. Germline CDR1 reads SGHDT; CDR2 reads YYEEEE. The CDR3 bases are TGTGCCAGCAGCTTGGGTAGCGGGAGTAATGAGCAGTTCTTC. Protein: CASSLGSGSNEQFF.

As concerns this clone: At one end the junction does not follow the germline gene, possibly because of a read error. The gene calls are TRBV7-7 and TRBJ2-1; the match to TRBD1 covers 8 bases. The CDR3 totals 13 residues. Germline V gene sequence: CDR1 SSHAT, CDR2 FNYEAQ (reference sequence). DNA for the CDR3: TGTGCTAGCAGCTTAGACAGGGGCAATGAGCAGTTCTTC. Translated: CASSLDRGNEQFF.